This TCR beta chain was identified during a study of blood T cell repertoires in COVID-19. For the study at large: Samples came from the United States, Italy and Spain, spanning acute and convalescent COVID-19. T cells, B-cell-depleted T cells, or PBMCs supplied cDNA or gDNA.

Per the original data handling: Reference gene primers were amplified, and this amplification served to estimate nucleated cell counts. TCRdb keeps only in-frame clones here, not all; method: immunoSEQ multiplex PCR. That table gives V, J and clone size, and the DNA gave D and trimming. The repertoire consists of 140,000 or so clones, with approximately 91% occurring once and the leading ten covering approximately 1.8%. The junction had 18 bases not matched to a gene; V was cut back by 1 base and J by 4 bases. Germline CDR1 is LNHNV and CDR2 is YYDKDF (reference sequence). The CDR3 spans 19 residues.

This sequence was found in a man between 65 and 85 years old with acute or convalescent COVID-19. The sample taken for sequencing was peripheral blood. The V and J genes are TRBV15 and TRBJ1-2, with TRBD1 matching 7 bases. For the CDR3, the DNA is TGTGCCACCAGCAGAGCGGACCCTGCTACGGACAGGAGGGTCTATGGCTACACCTTC. The encoded protein is CATSRADPATDRRVYGYTF.